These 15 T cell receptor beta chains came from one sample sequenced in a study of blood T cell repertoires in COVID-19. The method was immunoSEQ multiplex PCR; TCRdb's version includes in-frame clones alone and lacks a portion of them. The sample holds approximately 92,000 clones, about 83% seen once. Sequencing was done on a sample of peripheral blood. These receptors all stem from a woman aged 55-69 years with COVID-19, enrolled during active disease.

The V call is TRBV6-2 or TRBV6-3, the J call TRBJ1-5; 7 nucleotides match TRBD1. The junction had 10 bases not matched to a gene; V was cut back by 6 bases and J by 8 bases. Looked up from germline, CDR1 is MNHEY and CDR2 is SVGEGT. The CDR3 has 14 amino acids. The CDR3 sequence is CASSPYGTDEPQHF. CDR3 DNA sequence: TGTGCCAGCAGCCCCTACGGGACAGATGAGCCCCAGCATTTT.

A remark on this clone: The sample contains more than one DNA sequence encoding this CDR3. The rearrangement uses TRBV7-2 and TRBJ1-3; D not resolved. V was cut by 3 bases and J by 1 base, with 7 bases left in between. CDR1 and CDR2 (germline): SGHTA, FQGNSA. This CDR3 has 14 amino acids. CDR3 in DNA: TGTGCCAGCAGCTTCTCGGGTTCTGGAAACACCATATATTTT. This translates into CASSFSGSGNTIYF. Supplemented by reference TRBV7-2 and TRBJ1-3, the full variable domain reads GAGVSQSPSNKVTEKGKDVELRCDPISGHTALYWYRQSLGQGLEFLIYFQGNSAPDKSGLPSDRFSAERTGGSVSTLTIQRTQQEDSAVYLCASSFSGSGNTIYFGEGSWLTVV.

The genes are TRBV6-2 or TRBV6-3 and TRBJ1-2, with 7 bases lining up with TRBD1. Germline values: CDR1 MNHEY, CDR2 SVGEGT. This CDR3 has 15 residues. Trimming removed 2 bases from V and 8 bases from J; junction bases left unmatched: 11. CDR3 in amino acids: CASSYPLDQGGGYTF. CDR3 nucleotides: TGTGCCAGCAGTTACCCGCTAGACCAGGGGGGCGGCTACACCTTC.

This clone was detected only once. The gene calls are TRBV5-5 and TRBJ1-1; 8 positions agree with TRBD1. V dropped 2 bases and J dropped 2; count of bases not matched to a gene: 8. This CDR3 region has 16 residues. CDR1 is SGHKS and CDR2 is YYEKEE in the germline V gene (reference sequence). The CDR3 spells CASSFLGTGLNTEAFF. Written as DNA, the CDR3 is TGTGCCAGCAGCTTTTTAGGGACAGGCCTTAACACTGAAGCTTTCTTT.

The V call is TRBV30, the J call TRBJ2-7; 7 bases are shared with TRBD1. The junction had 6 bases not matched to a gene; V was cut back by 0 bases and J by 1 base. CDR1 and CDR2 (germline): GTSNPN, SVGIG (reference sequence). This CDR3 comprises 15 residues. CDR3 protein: CAWSVPGQRSYEQYF. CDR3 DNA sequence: TGTGCCTGGAGTGTACCGGGACAGAGATCCTACGAGCAGTACTTC.

CDR3 coding DNA: TGTGCCAGCTCACCACTGACAGATAGCACAGATACGCAGTATTTT. Amino acids: CASSPLTDSTDTQYF. J is TRBJ2-3 and V is TRBV18; perhaps TRBD1 as D (5 bases). V was clipped by 1 base and J by 0 bases, with 8 bases between them. CDR1 is KGHSH, CDR2 LQKENI, per germline. The CDR3 is made up of 15 amino acids.

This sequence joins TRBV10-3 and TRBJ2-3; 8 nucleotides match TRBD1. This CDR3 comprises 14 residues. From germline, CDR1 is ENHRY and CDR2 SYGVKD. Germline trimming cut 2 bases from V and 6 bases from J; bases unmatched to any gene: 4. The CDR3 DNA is TGTGCCATCAGTGAGAGGACAGGGTCGGATACGCAGTATTTT. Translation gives CAISERTGSDTQYF.

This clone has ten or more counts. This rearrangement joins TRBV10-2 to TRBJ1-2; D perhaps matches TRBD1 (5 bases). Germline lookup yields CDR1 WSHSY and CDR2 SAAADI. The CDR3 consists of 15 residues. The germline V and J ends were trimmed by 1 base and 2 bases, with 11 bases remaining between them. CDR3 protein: CASSEYSTVNYGYTF. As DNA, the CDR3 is TGCGCCAGCAGTGAGTATTCGACAGTCAACTATGGCTACACCTTC.

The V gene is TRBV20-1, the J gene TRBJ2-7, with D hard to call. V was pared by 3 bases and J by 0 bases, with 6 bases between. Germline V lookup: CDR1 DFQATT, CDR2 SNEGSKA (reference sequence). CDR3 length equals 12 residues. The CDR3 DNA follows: TGCAGTGCTAGTGGTCTCTCCTACGAGCAGTACTTC. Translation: CSASGLSYEQYF.

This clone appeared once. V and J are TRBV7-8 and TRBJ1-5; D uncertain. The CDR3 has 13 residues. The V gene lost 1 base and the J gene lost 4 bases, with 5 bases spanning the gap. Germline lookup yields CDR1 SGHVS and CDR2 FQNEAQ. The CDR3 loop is CASSLGENQPQHF. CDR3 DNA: TGTGCCAGCAGCTTAGGCGAGAATCAGCCCCAGCATTTT.

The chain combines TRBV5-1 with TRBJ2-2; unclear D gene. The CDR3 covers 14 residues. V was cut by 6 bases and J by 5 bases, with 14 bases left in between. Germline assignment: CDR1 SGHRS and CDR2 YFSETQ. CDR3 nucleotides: TGCGCCAGCAAAACCGAGCGTCGGACCGGGGAGCTGTTTTTT. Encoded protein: CASKTERRTGELFF.

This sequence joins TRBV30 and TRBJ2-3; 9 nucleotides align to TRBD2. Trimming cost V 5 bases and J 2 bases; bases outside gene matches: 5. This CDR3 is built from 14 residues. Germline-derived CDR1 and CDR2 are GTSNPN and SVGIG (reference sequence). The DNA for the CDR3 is TGTGCCTGGTCTAGCGGGGCGCTCACAGATACGCAGTATTTT. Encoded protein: CAWSSGALTDTQYF.

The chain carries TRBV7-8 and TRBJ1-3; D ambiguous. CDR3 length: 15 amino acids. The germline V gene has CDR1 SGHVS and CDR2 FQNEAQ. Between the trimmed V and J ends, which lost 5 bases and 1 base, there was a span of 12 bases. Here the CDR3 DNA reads TGTGCCAGCAGCATACAGACGGGATCTGGAAACACCATATATTTT. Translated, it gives CASSIQTGSGNTIYF.

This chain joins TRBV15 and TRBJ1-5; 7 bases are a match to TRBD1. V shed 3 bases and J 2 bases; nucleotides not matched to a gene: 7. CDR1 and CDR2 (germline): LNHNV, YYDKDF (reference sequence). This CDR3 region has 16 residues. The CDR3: CATSRGPTGRNQPQHF. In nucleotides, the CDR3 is TGTGCCACCAGCAGGGGACCGACAGGGCGCAATCAGCCCCAGCATTTT.

CDR3 nucleotide sequence: TGTGCCAGTGGTGCGGGACAGGTACAATACGAGCAGTACTTC. Translating gives CASGAGQVQYEQYF. The chain uses TRBV10-3 and TRBJ2-7, with 8 bases that match TRBD1. This CDR3 region has 14 residues. V lost 10 bases and J lost 4; bases outside the gene matches: 12. Looked up from germline, CDR1 is ENHRY and CDR2 is SYGVKD.